One sample yielded the 22 T cell receptor beta chains listed below, sequenced in a study of post-analysis software for immune sequencing data. Study findings and constraints: The study found TRBV5-6, TRBV5-1 and TRBV20-1 among about five TRBV segments more frequent in patients than controls.

Their antigens are not known. Sequencing libraries made from TCR beta cDNA carried unique molecular identifiers. Via MiXCR, TCRdb re-called the PCR reads, giving one row per CDR3 protein. The sample yields a few hundred thousand distinct CDR3 sequences, approximately 33% seen once. Sample: blood. The receptors come from a girl aged 5-17 years with multiple sclerosis.

CDR3 in amino acids: CASSLEWTANNYGYTF. The CDR3 DNA sequence: TGTGCCAGCAGCCTCGAATGGACAGCGAACAACTATGGCTACACCTTC. The chain employs TRBV5-5 and TRBJ1-2, with D perhaps matching TRBD1 (6 bases). The CDR3 has 16 residues. Trimming left V 4 bases short and J 2 bases short, with 18 bases between. Germline V gene sequence: CDR1 SGHKS, CDR2 YYEKEE (reference sequence).

The chain joins TRBV9 to TRBJ2-7; 8 nucleotides match TRBD2. The length of the CDR3 is 15 residues. The germline V gene has CDR1 SGDLS and CDR2 YYNGEE. V shed 1 base, J shed 0 bases, and the junction held 3 bases outside the gene matches. The CDR3 spells CASSVSGGFSYEQYF. CDR3 nucleotide sequence: TGTGCCAGCAGCGTAAGCGGGGGCTTCTCCTACGAGCAGTACTTC.

As to this clonotype: A much larger clone differs from this one at a single base, so this may be a read error. The chain is built from TRBV7-6 and TRBJ2-1; perhaps TRBD1 as D (5 bases). The length of the CDR3 is 12 residues. CDR1 is SGHVS and CDR2 is FNYEAQ in the germline V gene. V was clipped by 1 base and J by 11 bases, with 9 bases between them. Written as DNA, the CDR3 is TGTGCCAGCAGCTTAGTGAAGGGGAAGCAGTTCTTC. Residues: CASSLVKGKQFF.

In this sample, this clonotype turned up a few times. The chain recombines TRBV4-3 with TRBJ2-1; D gene uncertain. Germline V gene lookup returns CDR1 LGHNA and CDR2 YSLEER. CDR3 length: 17 amino acids. Trimming took off 1 base at V and 0 bases at J, with 13 bases between the two ends. CDR3 coding DNA: TGCGCCAGCAGCCAAGGCTACAGTTCTCTCTCCTACAATGAGCAGTTCTTC. It translates to CASSQGYSSLSYNEQFF.

The rearrangement joins TRBV13 to TRBJ2-7; D possibly corresponds to TRBD2 (6 bases). Germline lookup yields CDR1 PRHDT and CDR2 FYEKMQ (reference sequence). V shed 6 bases and J shed 4 bases, with 22 bases lying between them. CDR3 length: 16 amino acids. The CDR3 coding sequence is TGTGCCAGCAGTTTGGGGTGGGGGGACCCTCCGTACGAGCAGTACTTC. It encodes CASSLGWGDPPYEQYF.

V and J are TRBV4-2 and TRBJ1-2, with 7 bases identical to TRBD1. The germline V gene has CDR1 LGHNA and CDR2 YNFKEQ. CDR3 size: 17 residues. Trimming removed 3 bases from V and 0 bases from J; junction bases left unmatched: 10. The CDR3 loop is CASSQGRYRGTNYGYTF. The DNA for the CDR3 is TGTGCCAGCAGCCAGGGGAGGTACAGGGGTACTAACTATGGCTACACCTTC.

This clonotype was recorded many times. The V call is TRBV29-1, the J call TRBJ2-7; D possibly corresponds to TRBD2 (6 bases). Germline lookup yields CDR1 SQVTM and CDR2 ANQGSEA. V lost 0 bases, J lost 10 bases, and 13 bases lay in between. CDR3 length equals 12 residues. The CDR3 sequence is CSVEDGSMEQYF. CDR3 bases: TGCAGCGTTGAAGACGGGAGCATGGAACAGTACTTC.

As concerns this clonotype: A read error is possible here, since a much larger clone lies one base away. This rearrangement joins TRBV13 to TRBJ2-4; tentatively, D is TRBD1 (6 bases). CDR3 length: 19 residues. Germline V gene sequence: CDR1 PRHDT, CDR2 FYEKMQ (reference sequence). This CDR3 is CASSPLVVGGFGTKNIRYF. For the CDR3, the DNA is TGTGCCAGCAGCCCCCTCGTTGTAGGGGGATTCGGGACCAAAAACATTCGGTACTTC.

This chain uses TRBV6-5 with TRBJ1-4; weak D call: TRBD1 (5 bases). Germline CDR1 reads MNHEY; CDR2 reads SVGAGI. The V end was cut by 0 bases, the J end by 0 bases, with 5 bases between. The CDR3 runs 15 residues. The CDR3: CASSYSGATNEKLFF. As DNA, the CDR3 is TGTGCCAGCAGTTACTCAGGGGCAACTAATGAAAAACTGTTTTTT.

This clonotype has only a few counts. The gene calls are TRBV12-3 or TRBV12-4 and TRBJ2-7; D gene uncertain. V was cut by 3 bases and J by 2 bases, with 11 bases left in between. The CDR3 totals 14 residues. CDR3 in DNA: TGTGCCAGCAGTTTCATGACAAGGCCCTACGAGCAGTACTTC. This sequence encodes CASSFMTRPYEQYF.

This clonotype was detected only a few times. V is TRBV29-1 and J is TRBJ1-2; weak D call: TRBD1 (6 bases). This CDR3 has 12 residues. Trimming left V 5 bases short and J 6 bases short, with 13 bases between. From germline, CDR1 is SQVTM and CDR2 ANQGSEA. The CDR3, as DNA: TGCAGCGTTCTGGGGGCACCCCATGGCTACACCTTC. This codes for CSVLGAPHGYTF.

Written as DNA, the CDR3 is TGCGCCAGCAGCTTAACAGGGGCTTCCTACAATGAGCAGTTCTTC. Translated: CASSLTGASYNEQFF. The V and J genes are TRBV5-1 and TRBJ2-1, with 7 bases matching TRBD1. The CDR3 spans 15 residues. CDR1 is SGHRS and CDR2 is YFSETQ in the germline V gene. Unmatched junction bases numbered 3, after V lost 2 bases and J lost 1 base.

The chain recombines TRBV7-2 with TRBJ2-5; 10 nucleotides match TRBD2. The CDR3 is made up of 15 amino acids. The V segment lost 2 bases and the J segment 2 bases; nucleotides outside the gene matches: 2. Germline-derived CDR1 and CDR2 are SGHTA and FQGNSA. CDR3 nucleotide sequence: TGTGCCAGCAGCTTAAGCGGGGGGGCACAAGAGACCCAGTACTTC. It translates to CASSLSGGAQETQYF.

This chain connects TRBV21-1 to TRBJ2-3. TRBV21-1 is recorded as a pseudogene. This CDR3 is 15 amino acids long. The CDR3 here is CASSKPRASTDTQYF. The DNA of the CDR3 is TGTGCCAGCAGCAAACCGCGGGCGAGCACAGATACGCAGTATTTT.

This clonotype was detected a few times. V and J are TRBV11-2 and TRBJ1-2; 8 bases align to TRBD1. V trimming: 3 bases; J trimming: 6 bases; junction bases outside the gene matches: 6. CDR3 size: 14 residues. Germline V gene sequence: CDR1 SGHAT, CDR2 FQNNGV. This CDR3 is CASSFGPGGDGYTF. The DNA of the CDR3 is TGTGCCAGCAGCTTTGGCCCAGGGGGCGATGGCTACACCTTC.

This clonotype has at least ten counts. This chain connects TRBV20-1 to TRBJ2-7; D perhaps matches TRBD2 (7 bases). The CDR3 has 13 amino acids. V dropped 5 bases and J dropped 0 bases, with 11 bases sitting between them. Germline CDR1 DFQATT, CDR2 SNEGSKA (reference sequence). Here the CDR3 DNA reads TGCAGTGCTTGGGGGGGCAGCTCCTACGAGCAGTACTTC. Its translation: CSAWGGSSYEQYF.

The J gene is TRBJ2-3, the V gene TRBV12-3 or TRBV12-4, with 7 bases matching TRBD1. Unmatched junction bases numbered 4, after V lost 7 bases and J lost 3 bases. The CDR3 extends over 13 amino acids. The CDR3 spells CASKRGLTDTQYF. CDR3 in DNA: TGTGCCAGCAAGAGGGGGCTTACAGATACGCAGTATTTT.

This clonotype was recorded a few times. CDR3 nucleotide sequence: TGTGCCAGCAGTGCTGGACAGACTTATAATTCACCCCTCCACTTT. Protein sequence: CASSAGQTYNSPLHF. The chain recombines TRBV27 with TRBJ1-6, with D possibly TRBD1 on 6 matching bases. The germline V gene encodes CDR1 MNHEY and CDR2 SMNVEV (reference sequence). V lost 5 bases to trimming and J lost 4 bases, with 12 bases between them. The CDR3 loop spans 15 amino acids.

The chain employs TRBV10-2 and TRBJ1-4; D remains unclear. Trimming stripped 4 bases from V and 8 bases from J, with 5 bases between. Germline CDR1 is WSHSY and CDR2 is SAAADI. The CDR3 extends over 11 amino acids. The chain's CDR3 is CASSGREKLFF. CDR3 sequence (DNA): TGCGCCAGCAGTGGCCGGGAAAAACTGTTTTTT.

The chain links TRBV5-1 to TRBJ1-2; TRBD1 is a possible D gene (6 bases). The V end lost 4 bases, the J end lost 8 bases, and 15 bases lay between the germline ends. Germline V lookup: CDR1 SGHRS, CDR2 YFSETQ. The CDR3 contains 13 residues. The CDR3 is CASSGTGLVGYTF. Written as DNA, the CDR3 is TGCGCCAGCAGCGGCACAGGGTTGGTGGGCTACACCTTC.

The chain employs TRBV2 and TRBJ1-1; D unclear. Trimming cost V 4 bases and J 1 base, with 7 bases left between them. Germline V gene data show CDR1 as SNHLY and CDR2 as FYNNEI. The CDR3 sequence is 13 residues long. The CDR3 loop reads CASSVESNTEAFF. The CDR3 DNA reads TGTGCCAGCAGTGTTGAGTCGAACACTGAAGCTTTCTTT.

This clonotype was counted a few times. This rearrangement joins TRBV28 to TRBJ2-3, with D hard to call. The germline gives CDR1 MDHEN, CDR2 SYDVKM. This CDR3 is built from 15 residues. Trimming left V 8 bases short and J 0 bases short, with 15 bases between. The CDR3 DNA reads TGTGCCAGCCGGTTAGCTGGTACTAGCACAGATACGCAGTATTTT. Translation gives CASRLAGTSTDTQYF.